Below, 11 T cell receptor beta chains from the same sample are listed, as sequenced in a study of molecular identifiers for immune sequencing clone quantification. TCRdb reanalysed the PCR reads using MiXCR and keeps one entry per CDR3 protein. Counted here are more than 250,000 distinct CDR3 sequences, 20% to 25% occurring once; the ten biggest clones make up 0.81%. The sequenced sample consisted of naive CD8+ T cells from blood, with Jurkat cell RNA spiked in. As to subset: FACS-sorted CD8+CD4-CCR7+CD45RA+ naive T cells. The receptors were gathered from a human donor in good health. Some libraries in this study had Jurkat cell RNA spiked in.

The J gene is TRBJ1-5, the V gene TRBV28; D ambiguous. The germline V gene has CDR1 MDHEN and CDR2 SYDVKM. There are 14 residues in the CDR3. V dropped 3 bases and J dropped 5 bases, with 11 bases sitting between them. CDR3 sequence (DNA): TGTGCCAGCAGTTTTTCAGGAGCCGATCAGCCCCAGCATTTT. Translated: CASSFSGADQPQHF.

This clonotype has a handful of counts. J is TRBJ1-2 and V is TRBV2; 10 nucleotides match TRBD1. CDR1 and CDR2 (germline): SNHLY, FYNNEI. Trimming cost V 3 bases and J 2 bases; bases outside gene matches: 3. This CDR3 has 15 amino acids. The CDR3 protein is CASSETTGGNYGYTF. Here the CDR3 DNA reads TGTGCCAGCAGTGAGACGACAGGGGGCAACTATGGCTACACCTTC.

In this sample, this clonotype turned up many times. V is TRBV29-1 and J is TRBJ1-2; D may be TRBD1 (5 bases). The CDR3 extends over 13 amino acids. Looked up from germline, CDR1 is SQVTM and CDR2 is ANQGSEA. V was trimmed by 6 bases and J by 5 bases, leaving 16 bases between them. The CDR3, as DNA: TGCAGCGTGGTCGGGGCAGGCGATTATGGCTACACCTTC. It specifies CSVVGAGDYGYTF.

This clonotype was recorded at least ten times. This chain connects TRBV7-9 to TRBJ1-4; unclear D gene. The length of the CDR3 is 15 residues. The V gene lost 4 bases and the J gene lost 2 bases, with 11 bases spanning the gap. Germline assignment: CDR1 SEHNR and CDR2 FQNEAQ (reference sequence). CDR3 in amino acids: CASSSPRRTNEKLFF. CDR3 DNA sequence: TGTGCCAGCAGCTCTCCCCGGCGGACTAATGAAAAACTGTTTTTT.

For this clonotype: This may come from a read error, since a much larger clone is one base off. The CDR3 spells CSASGQGRSYEQYF. In DNA form, the CDR3 reads TGCAGTGCCTCCGGACAGGGGCGCTCCTACGAGCAGTACTTC. The chain joins TRBV20-1 to TRBJ2-7, with 9 bases identical to TRBD1. The CDR3 consists of 14 residues. The junction had 6 bases not matched to a gene; V was cut back by 6 bases and J by 0 bases. Per the germline V gene, CDR1 is DFQATT and CDR2 is SNEGSKA (reference sequence).

This clonotype occurred many times. The V and J genes are TRBV28 and TRBJ1-5; no definite D call. V was shortened by 8 bases and J by 5 bases, with 31 bases between the two germline ends. The germline gives CDR1 MDHEN, CDR2 SYDVKM. This CDR3 has 19 residues. CDR3 loop: CASVYSYRLSDGGYQPQHF. CDR3 in DNA: TGTGCCAGCGTTTACAGCTACCGGTTATCGGATGGTGGCTATCAGCCCCAGCATTTT.

This clonotype was found many times. The DNA of the CDR3 is TGTGCCAGCAGAGAACTGGCCGGGACTGACTCCTCGCAGTTCTTC. Translating it yields CASRELAGTDSSQFF. This rearrangement joins TRBV2 to TRBJ2-1; possibly TRBD2 for D (6 bases). Between the trimmed V and J ends, which lost 6 bases and 12 bases, there was a span of 24 bases. The CDR3 extends over 15 amino acids. Germline V lookup: CDR1 SNHLY, CDR2 FYNNEI.

Concerning this clonotype itself: Possible read error: a much larger clone is one base away. This sequence joins TRBV12-3 or TRBV12-4 and TRBJ2-3; D gene ambiguous. The CDR3 has 12 residues. DNA of the CDR3: TGTGCCAGCAGCTTTAGCTCAGATACGCGGTATTTT. As protein: CASSFSSDTRYF.

The sample holds a few counts of this clonotype. The gene calls are TRBV18 and TRBJ2-1; a possible D gene is TRBD2 (6 bases). Germline-derived CDR1 and CDR2 are KGHSH and LQKENI. With 3 bases removed from V and 7 bases from J, the gap between germline ends came to 10 bases. This CDR3 region has 13 residues. The CDR3 nucleotides read TGTGCCAGCTCACCCGGAGGGGAGAATGAGCAGTTCTTC. Translation gives CASSPGGENEQFF.

The chain has TRBV18 and TRBJ2-1, with TRBD2 identical over 15 bases. With 4 bases clipped from V and 9 bases from J, the junction kept 13 bases outside the gene matches. The V gene's germline CDR1 is KGHSH and CDR2 LQKENI. This CDR3 contains 18 residues. In DNA, the CDR3 is TGTGCCAGCTCACTCTCGCGCCGGACTAGCGGGGGGGCCGGTGAGCAGTTCTTC. Protein sequence: CASSLSRRTSGGAGEQFF.

Regarding this clonotype: A read error may account for a junction end that differs from germline. The chain has TRBV6-5 and TRBJ2-7; TRBD1 aligns across 9 bases. Germline V gives CDR1 MNHEY, CDR2 SVGAGI. The CDR3 has 15 amino acids. The CDR3 reads CATAPFTGGSYGQSF. As DNA, the CDR3 is TGTGCCACCGCACCTTTTACAGGGGGCAGCTACGGGCAGTCCTTC.